Below are 14 T cell receptor beta chains sequenced from a single sample in a study of shared clonotypes between healthy human individuals. Profiled with immunoSEQ multiplex PCR; TCRdb holds only in-frame clones, not every one. The sample has 1,500,000 or so clones, approximately 98.5% seen once. The sample comprised naive CD4+ T cells sorted from blood. Subset denoted: CD45RA+ positively selected. The receptors come from a man aged 30 to 39 in good health.

A note on this clone: Other nucleotide sequences from this sample produce the same CDR3. The chain uses TRBV5-1 and TRBJ2-2; a possible D gene is TRBD1 (5 bases). V was trimmed by 4 bases and J by 4 bases, leaving 11 bases between them. This CDR3 has 14 amino acids. The germline gives CDR1 SGHRS, CDR2 YFSETQ. The DNA for the CDR3 is TGCGCCAGCAGCCCCGGTCAGGGCACCGGGGAGCTGTTTTTT. Encoded protein: CASSPGQGTGELFF.

This clone was recorded only once. The rearrangement joins TRBV15 to TRBJ1-1; tentative D call: TRBD1 (5 bases). The CDR3 is 15 residues long. V was cut by 4 bases and J by 7 bases, with 19 bases left in between. CDR1 LNHNV and CDR2 YYDKDF come from the germline V gene (reference sequence). This chain's CDR3 is CATSTVGQGRFEAFF. The CDR3 DNA follows: TGTGCCACCAGCACGGTGGGTCAGGGAAGGTTTGAAGCTTTCTTT.

The V gene is TRBV11-2, the J gene TRBJ2-1; D may be TRBD1 or TRBD2 (5 bases each). This CDR3 region has 19 residues. Germline loops: CDR1 SGHAT, CDR2 FQNNGV. V dropped 0 bases and J dropped 2 bases, with 20 bases sitting between them. The DNA of the CDR3 is TGTGCCAGCAGCTTAGATTTTAGCCGACTCACGGGACCCTACAATGAGCAGTTCTTC. Translation gives CASSLDFSRLTGPYNEQFF.

The chain has TRBV7-9 and TRBJ2-7; 7 nucleotides line up with TRBD1. V shed 5 bases, J shed 0 bases, and the junction held 10 bases outside the gene matches. Germline V lookup: CDR1 SEHNR, CDR2 FQNEAQ (reference sequence). The CDR3 length is 16 residues. CDR3 nucleotide sequence: TGTGCCAGCAGCCCATACCTGGGGACAGCCTCCTACGAGCAGTACTTC. Its translation is CASSPYLGTASYEQYF. Supplemented by reference TRBV7-9 and TRBJ2-7, the full variable domain reads DTGVSQNPRHKITKRGQNVTFRCDPISEHNRLYWYRQTLGQGPEFLTYFQNEAQLEKSRLLSDRFSAERPKGSFSTLEIQRTEQGDSAMYLCASSPYLGTASYEQYFGPGTRLTVT.

This chain joins TRBV28 and TRBJ1-5, with D possibly being TRBD1 (5 bases). This CDR3 is built from 12 residues. The germline V and J ends were trimmed by 9 bases and 2 bases, with 8 bases remaining between them. In germline, CDR1 is MDHEN, CDR2 SYDVKM. The CDR3 protein is CARSQGNQPQHF. The DNA of the CDR3 is TGTGCCAGATCACAGGGCAATCAGCCCCAGCATTTT.

This chain links TRBV30 with TRBJ1-1, with 10 nucleotides matching TRBD1. J was trimmed by 0 bases and V by 1 base; bases with no gene match: 8. This CDR3 comprises 17 residues. Per germline, CDR1 GTSNPN and CDR2 SVGIG (reference sequence). The DNA of the CDR3 is TGTGCCTGGAGTGATGAGGGACAGGGGATCCTGAACACTGAAGCTTTCTTT. Translation gives CAWSDEGQGILNTEAFF.

This clone was seen only once. The chain combines TRBV14 with TRBJ2-3; D call uncertain. The CDR3 loop spans 13 amino acids. V was trimmed by 1 base and J by 2 bases, leaving 4 bases between them. From germline, CDR1 is SGHDN and CDR2 FVKESK. The CDR3 is CASSQVITDTQYF. CDR3 coding DNA: TGTGCCAGCAGCCAAGTAATCACAGATACGCAGTATTTT.

V gene TRBV2 combines with J gene TRBJ2-5; 7 bases line up with TRBD2. Trimming removed 2 bases from V and 2 bases from J; junction bases left unmatched: 5. The CDR3 extends over 15 amino acids. Germline CDR1 is SNHLY and CDR2 is FYNNEI. CDR3 in amino acids: CASSEFGGGQETQYF. CDR3 nucleotides: TGTGCCAGCAGTGAATTCGGGGGAGGGCAAGAGACCCAGTACTTC.

Turning to this clone: The same CDR3 also results from other DNA sequences found in this sample. This chain joins TRBV6-1 and TRBJ2-7; no definite D call. The CDR3 is made up of 10 amino acids. Trimming took off 6 bases at V and 3 bases at J, with 3 bases between the two ends. Germline CDR1 reads MNHNS; CDR2 reads SASEGT. In DNA form, the CDR3 reads TGTGCCAGCAGGGGCTACGAGCAGTACTTC. The encoded protein is CASRGYEQYF.

The V and J genes are TRBV20-1 and TRBJ2-1; D gene uncertain. This CDR3 has 11 residues. Per germline, CDR1 DFQATT and CDR2 SNEGSKA (reference sequence). V lost 0 bases, J lost 9 bases, and 6 bases lay in between. This chain's CDR3 is CSARDQIEQFF. As DNA, the CDR3 is TGCAGTGCTAGAGATCAGATTGAGCAGTTCTTC.

The chain employs TRBV11-1 and TRBJ2-3; D is uncertain. Deletions cut 5 bases from V and 6 bases from J, with 21 bases between. CDR3 length: 16 amino acids. Per the germline V gene, CDR1 is SGHAT and CDR2 is FQDESV (reference sequence). For the CDR3, the DNA is TGTGCCAGCAGCCCATTATTCCCTTTACCCGAGGATACGCAGTATTTT. Encoded protein: CASSPLFPLPEDTQYF.

The genes are TRBV25-1 and TRBJ2-7; D not certain. The CDR3 totals 15 residues. V was clipped by 3 bases and J by 2 bases, with 14 bases between them. Germline V gives CDR1 MGHDK, CDR2 SYGVNS. CDR3 loop: CASSDLTDRPYEQYF. DNA of the CDR3: TGTGCCAGCAGTGACCTGACCGATCGGCCCTACGAGCAGTACTTC.

The chain employs TRBV5-1 and TRBJ2-2; 7 bases line up with TRBD2. This CDR3 is built from 16 residues. Losses at the gene ends were 0 bases for V and 0 bases for J; bases not matched to a gene: 2. Germline V gene sequence: CDR1 SGHRS, CDR2 YFSETQ. The CDR3 nucleotides read TGCGCCAGCAGCTTGGCAGCGGGGACGAACACCGGGGAGCTGTTTTTT. Translation: CASSLAAGTNTGELFF. Full variable domain (outside the CDR3, taken from reference TRBV5-1 and TRBJ2-2): KAGVTQTPRYLIKTRGQQVTLSCSPISGHRSVSWYQQTPGQGLQFLFEYFSETQRNKGNFPGRFSGRQFSNSRSEMNVSTLELGDSALYLCASSLAAGTNTGELFFGEGSRLTVL.

The CDR3 sequence: CASSLVGLMGSGNTIYF. CDR3 DNA sequence: TGTGCCAGCAGCTTAGTTGGTTTAATGGGCTCTGGAAACACCATATATTTT. The rearrangement links TRBV13 to TRBJ1-3; D remains ambiguous. Trimming pared 1 base from V and 0 bases from J, leaving 13 bases between. The V gene's germline CDR1 is PRHDT and CDR2 FYEKMQ (reference sequence). This CDR3 has 17 residues.